The TCR beta chain described here comes from a study of blood T cell repertoires in COVID-19. This table comes from immunoSEQ multiplex PCR, and its TCRdb copy is limited to in-frame clones, with some not included. The data hold around 400,000 clones, with 87% observed a single time. V dropped 1 base and J dropped 1 base, with 8 bases sitting between them. Germline loops: CDR1 SGHDN, CDR2 FVKESK. The CDR3 runs to 14 residues. The sequenced sample consisted of peripheral blood. The clonotype originates from an older woman with COVID-19, enrolled during active disease. The rearrangement uses TRBV14 and TRBJ2-7; possible D gene TRBD1, 5 bases. In DNA form, the CDR3 reads TGTGCCAGCAGCCAAGTTCAGGGATCCTACGAGCAGTACTTC. Protein sequence: CASSQVQGSYEQYF.